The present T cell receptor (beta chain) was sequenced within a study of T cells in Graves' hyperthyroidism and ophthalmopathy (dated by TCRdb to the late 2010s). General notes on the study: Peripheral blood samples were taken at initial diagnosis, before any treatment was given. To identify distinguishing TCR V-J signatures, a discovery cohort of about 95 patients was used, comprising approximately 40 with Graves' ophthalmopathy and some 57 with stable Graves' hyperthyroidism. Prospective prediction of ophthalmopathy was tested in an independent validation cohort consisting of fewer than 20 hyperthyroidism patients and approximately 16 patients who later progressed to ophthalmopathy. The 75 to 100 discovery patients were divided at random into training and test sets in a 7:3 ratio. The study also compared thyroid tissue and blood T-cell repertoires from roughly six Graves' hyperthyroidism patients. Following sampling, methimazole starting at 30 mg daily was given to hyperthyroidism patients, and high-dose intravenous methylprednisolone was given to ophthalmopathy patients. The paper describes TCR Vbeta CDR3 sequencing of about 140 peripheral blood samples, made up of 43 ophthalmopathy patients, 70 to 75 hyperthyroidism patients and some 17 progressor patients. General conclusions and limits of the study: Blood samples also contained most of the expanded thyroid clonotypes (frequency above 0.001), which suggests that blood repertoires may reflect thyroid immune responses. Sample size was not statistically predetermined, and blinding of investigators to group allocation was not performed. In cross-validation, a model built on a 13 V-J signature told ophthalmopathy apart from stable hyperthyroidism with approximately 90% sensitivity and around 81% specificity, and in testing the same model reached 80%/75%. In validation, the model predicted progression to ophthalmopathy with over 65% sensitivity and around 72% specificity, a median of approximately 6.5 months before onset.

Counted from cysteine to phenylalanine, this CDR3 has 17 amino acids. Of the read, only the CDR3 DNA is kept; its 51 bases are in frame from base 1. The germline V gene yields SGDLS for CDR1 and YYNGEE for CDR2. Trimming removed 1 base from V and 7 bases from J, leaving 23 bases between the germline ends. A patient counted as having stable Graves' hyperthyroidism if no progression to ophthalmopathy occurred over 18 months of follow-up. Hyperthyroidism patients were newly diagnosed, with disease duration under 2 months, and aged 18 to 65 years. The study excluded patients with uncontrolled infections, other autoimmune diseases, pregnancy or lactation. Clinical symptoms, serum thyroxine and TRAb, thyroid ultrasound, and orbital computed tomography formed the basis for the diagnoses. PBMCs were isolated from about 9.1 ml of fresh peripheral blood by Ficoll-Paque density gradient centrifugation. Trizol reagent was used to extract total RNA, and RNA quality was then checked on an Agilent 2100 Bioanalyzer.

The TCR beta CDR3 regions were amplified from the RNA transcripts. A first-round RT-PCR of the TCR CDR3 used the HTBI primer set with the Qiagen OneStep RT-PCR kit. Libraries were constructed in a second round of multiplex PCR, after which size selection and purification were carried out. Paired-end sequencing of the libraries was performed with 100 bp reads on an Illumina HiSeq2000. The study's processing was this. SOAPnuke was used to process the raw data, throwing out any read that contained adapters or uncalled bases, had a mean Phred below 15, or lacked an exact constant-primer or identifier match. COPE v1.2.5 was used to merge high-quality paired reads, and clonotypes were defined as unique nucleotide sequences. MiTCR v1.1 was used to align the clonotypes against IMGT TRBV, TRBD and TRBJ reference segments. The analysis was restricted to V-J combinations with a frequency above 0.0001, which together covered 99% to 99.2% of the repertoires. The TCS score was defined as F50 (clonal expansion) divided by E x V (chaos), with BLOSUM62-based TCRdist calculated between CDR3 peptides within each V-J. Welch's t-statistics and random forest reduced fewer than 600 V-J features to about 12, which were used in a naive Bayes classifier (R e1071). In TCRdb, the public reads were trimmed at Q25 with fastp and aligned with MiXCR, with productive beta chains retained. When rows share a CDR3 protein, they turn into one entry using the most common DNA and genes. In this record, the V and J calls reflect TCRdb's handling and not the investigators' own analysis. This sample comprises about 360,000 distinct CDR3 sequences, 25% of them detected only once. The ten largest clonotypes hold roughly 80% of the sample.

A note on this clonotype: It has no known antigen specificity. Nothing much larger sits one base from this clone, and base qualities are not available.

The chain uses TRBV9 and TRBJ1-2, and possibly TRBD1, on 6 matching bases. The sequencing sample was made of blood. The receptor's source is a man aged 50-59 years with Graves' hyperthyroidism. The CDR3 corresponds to CASSVFDRNPGVGGYTF. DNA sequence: TGTGCCAGCAGCGTATTCGACAGGAACCCCGGTGTTGGTGGCTACACCTTC.